Each of the 17 T cell receptor beta chains below was sequenced from the same sample in a study of tumor-infiltrating lymphocytes in localized non-small cell lung cancer. Method: immunoSEQ multiplex PCR; TCRdb's copy keeps in-frame clones and lacks some. This table has more than 3,000 clones, approximately 40% appearing once. Sequences were obtained from uninvolved lung tissue not adjacent to the tumor. Source of these receptors: a human donor with non-small cell lung cancer.

The sample holds a few counts of this clone. This chain connects TRBV9 to TRBJ1-2; D remains unclear. Germline-derived CDR1 and CDR2 are SGDLS and YYNGEE. The CDR3 runs to 14 residues. V dropped 0 bases and J dropped 5 bases, with 11 bases sitting between them. The DNA of the CDR3 is TGTGCCAGCAGCGTAGATCCAGAGGGATATGGCTACACCTTC. Amino acids: CASSVDPEGYGYTF. Supplemented by reference TRBV9 and TRBJ1-2, the full variable domain reads DSGVTQTPKHLITATGQRVTLRCSPRSGDLSVYWYQQSLDQGLQFLIQYYNGEERAKGNILERFSAQQFPDLHSELNLSSLELGDSALYFCASSVDPEGYGYTFGSGTRLTVV.

By its share, this clone is medium-sized. The chain couples TRBV30 to TRBJ1-1; 7 positions agree with TRBD1. Germline trimming cut 0 bases from V and 5 bases from J; bases unmatched to any gene: 6. Per the germline V gene, CDR1 is GTSNPN and CDR2 is SVGIG (reference sequence). The CDR3 has 14 residues. The CDR3 region is CAWSVHDRVTEAFF. The CDR3 DNA reads as TGTGCCTGGAGTGTACATGACAGGGTGACTGAAGCTTTCTTT. Full variable domain (rest looked up from reference TRBV30 and TRBJ1-1): SQTIHQWPATLVQPVGSPLSLECTVEGTSNPNLYWYRQAAGRGLQLLFYSVGIGQISSEVPQNLSASRPQDRQFILSSKKLLLSDSGFYLCAWSVHDRVTEAFFGQGTRLTVV.

The rearrangement joins TRBV4-3 to TRBJ2-3, with 7 bases aligning to TRBD2. CDR3 length: 16 residues. Germline V lookup: CDR1 LGHNA, CDR2 YSLEER. V dropped 0 bases and J dropped 2; count of bases not matched to a gene: 5. The CDR3 nucleotides read TGCGCCAGCAGCCAAGAAACTAGCGCAAACACAGATACGCAGTATTTT. Protein product: CASSQETSANTDTQYF.

This clone was counted only a few times. CDR3 amino acids: CATSRATGMNTEAFF. CDR3 nucleotide sequence: TGTGCCACCAGCAGAGCGACGGGGATGAACACTGAAGCTTTCTTT. The J gene is TRBJ1-1, the V gene TRBV15; D not certain. The CDR3 length is 15 residues. Per the germline V gene, CDR1 is LNHNV and CDR2 is YYDKDF (reference sequence). V was clipped by 1 base and J by 0 bases, with 9 bases between them.

V usage is TRBV5-1 and J usage is TRBJ1-6; the D gene is possibly TRBD1 (5 bases). CDR1 and CDR2 (germline): SGHRS, YFSETQ. The CDR3 contains 14 residues. Trimming took off 0 bases at V and 10 bases at J, with 11 bases between the two ends. The CDR3 nucleotides read TGCGCCAGCAGCTTGGCGACGGGACGCTCACCCCTCCACTTT. Protein product: CASSLATGRSPLHF.

CDR3 DNA sequence: TGTGCCAGCAGCTCGAGCCGTCAGCGGGGGGCAGAGACCCAGTACTTC. Its translation is CASSSSRQRGAETQYF. The chain employs TRBV13 and TRBJ2-5; 9 bases are shared with TRBD2. V shed 4 bases and J 4 bases; nucleotides not matched to a gene: 10. This CDR3 contains 16 residues. Germline loops: CDR1 PRHDT, CDR2 FYEKMQ (reference sequence).

This clone has a handful of counts. This chain uses TRBV4-3 with TRBJ2-1, with no clear D. Trimming removed 0 bases from V and 9 bases from J, with 9 bases in between. The CDR3 spans 13 residues. The V gene's germline CDR1 is LGHNA and CDR2 YSLEER. CDR3 loop: CASSQDQPPEQFF. CDR3 in DNA: TGCGCCAGCAGCCAAGATCAGCCTCCTGAGCAGTTCTTC.

The V call is TRBV6-5, the J call TRBJ1-3; D may be TRBD1 (5 bases). V was pared by 6 bases and J by 3 bases, with 12 bases between. CDR1 and CDR2 from the germline V gene are MNHEY and SVGAGI. The CDR3 consists of 14 residues. For the CDR3, the DNA is TGTGCCAGCAGCTGGGGGGAGTTTGGAAACACCATATATTTT. It yields the protein CASSWGEFGNTIYF.

The chain links TRBV6-5 to TRBJ1-1; D gene unclear. Germline V gene data show CDR1 as MNHEY and CDR2 as SVGAGI. V lost 7 bases and J lost 2, with 11 bases in between. The CDR3 extends over 13 amino acids. The CDR3 bases are TGTGCCAGCACAGCAGAGTCTAACACTGAAGCTTTCTTT. Encoded protein: CASTAESNTEAFF.

V is TRBV30 and J is TRBJ2-5; TRBD2 matches at 10 bases. The CDR3 is 15 residues long. Trimming took 0 bases from V and 7 from J; bases not matched to a gene: 8. In germline, CDR1 is GTSNPN, CDR2 SVGIG (reference sequence). The CDR3 reads CAWSVRVAGGLTQYF. The CDR3 region has the DNA TGTGCCTGGAGTGTACGAGTAGCGGGAGGTTTGACCCAGTACTTC.

This chain joins TRBV18 and TRBJ1-4; D ambiguous. The V and J ends lost 6 bases and 8 bases respectively, with 7 bases between them. This CDR3 has 11 residues. CDR1 and CDR2 from the germline V gene are KGHSH and LQKENI. This CDR3 is CASSDREKLFF. The CDR3 nucleotides read TGTGCCAGCTCTGACCGGGAAAAACTGTTTTTT. The full variable domain, its missing parts supplied by reference TRBV18 and TRBJ1-4, is NAGVMQNPRHLVRRRGQEARLRCSPMKGHSHVYWYRQLPEEGLKFMVYLQKENIIDESGMPKERFSAEFPKEGPSILRIQQVVRGDSAAYFCASSDREKLFFGSGTQLSVL.

This clone has only a few counts. This may stem from a read error, because a much larger clone lies one nucleotide away. This specimen includes other DNA sequences encoding the same CDR3. V is TRBV11-2 and J is TRBJ1-3; D unresolved. The V end lost 5 bases, the J end lost 2 bases, and 4 bases lay between the germline ends. Germline V gene lookup returns CDR1 SGHAT and CDR2 FQNNGV. The CDR3 totals 12 residues. CDR3 sequence reads: CASSLTGNTIYF. CDR3 DNA sequence: TGTGCCAGCAGCCTTACTGGAAACACCATATATTTT.

On this clone itself: Other DNA variants within this sample encode the same CDR3. CDR3 sequence: CASSLGQSFTDTQYF. Written as DNA, the CDR3 is TGTGCCAGCAGCCTGGGACAGTCCTTCACAGATACGCAGTATTTT. The chain couples TRBV7-9 to TRBJ2-3, with 7 bases lining up with TRBD1. The CDR3 length is 15 residues. Trimming took 5 bases from V and 2 from J; bases not matched to a gene: 7. CDR1 and CDR2 (germline): SEHNR, FQNEAQ (reference sequence).

The chain carries TRBV5-1 and TRBJ1-2, with 8 bases matching TRBD1. Looked up from germline, CDR1 is SGHRS and CDR2 is YFSETQ. The CDR3 runs to 14 residues. The V segment lost 1 base and the J segment 6 bases; nucleotides outside the gene matches: 5. The CDR3 is CASSLSGTGNGYTF. CDR3 coding DNA: TGCGCCAGCAGCTTGTCCGGGACAGGAAATGGCTACACCTTC.

The chain couples TRBV28 to TRBJ1-1, with D hard to call. Germline V gene sequence: CDR1 MDHEN, CDR2 SYDVKM. The ends were cut back, 6 bases at V and 6 bases at J, with 11 bases in the middle. CDR3 length equals 12 residues. The chain's CDR3 is CASRPQRPEAFF. The CDR3 nucleotides read TGTGCCAGCAGACCGCAGAGACCTGAAGCTTTCTTT.

V and J are TRBV4-3 and TRBJ2-2, with TRBD1 matching over 7 bases. V shed 0 bases, J shed 2 bases, and the junction held 6 bases outside the gene matches. This CDR3 spans 17 amino acids. Germline assignment: CDR1 LGHNA and CDR2 YSLEER. The CDR3 sequence: CASSQDFGTANTGELFF. For the CDR3, the DNA is TGCGCCAGCAGCCAAGATTTCGGGACAGCCAACACCGGGGAGCTGTTTTTT.

The chain links TRBV29-1 to TRBJ1-1; no definite D call. V was cut by 2 bases and J by 3 bases, with 10 bases left in between. Germline V gives CDR1 SQVTM, CDR2 ANQGSEA. The CDR3 consists of 13 residues. CDR3 in amino acids: CSVEPQEYTEAFF. CDR3 DNA: TGCAGCGTTGAACCCCAGGAGTACACTGAAGCTTTCTTT.